One and the same sample provided the 7 T cell receptor beta chains below, sequenced in a study of cytomegalovirus exposure and HLA in healthy donors. This table comes from immunoSEQ multiplex PCR, and its TCRdb copy is limited to in-frame clones, with some not included. This sample carries fewer than 300,000 clones, 85% to 90% of them seen once, and the ten largest clones take over 0.7%. Sequenced: PBMCs. The receptors were gathered from a woman under 30 in good health and CMV-seronegative.

This rearrangement joins TRBV4-3 to TRBJ1-2; D not certain. This CDR3 has 16 amino acids. Germline V gene sequence: CDR1 LGHNA, CDR2 YSLEER. V lost 1 base and J lost 2, with 14 bases in between. The CDR3 here is CASSQVFRGKNYGYTF. The CDR3 DNA sequence: TGCGCCAGCAGCCAAGTATTTCGGGGAAAAAACTATGGCTACACCTTC.

The chain is built from TRBV19 and TRBJ1-2; TRBD1 matches 7 bases. The CDR3 length is 17 residues. The junction had 13 bases not matched to a gene; V was cut back by 3 bases and J by 3 bases. Germline V gene sequence: CDR1 LNHDA, CDR2 SQIVND (reference sequence). The CDR3 DNA follows: TGTGCCAGTAGTATGGGGGCAGGGGGAACGACAGACTATGGCTACACCTTC. Its translation: CASSMGAGGTTDYGYTF.

This clone was observed a single time. The chain combines TRBV4-1 with TRBJ2-7; TRBD2 aligns across 11 bases. Trimming removed 4 bases from V and 2 bases from J; junction bases left unmatched: 4. CDR1 is MGHRA, CDR2 YSYEKL, per germline. The CDR3 length is 15 residues. The DNA of the CDR3 is TGCGCCAGCAGCCGGGAGACTAGCGGGGCCTACGAGCAGTACTTC. Translated, it gives CASSRETSGAYEQYF.

The chain is built from TRBV5-1 and TRBJ2-7; 10 nucleotides align to TRBD2. Trimming removed 0 bases from V and 7 bases from J; junction bases left unmatched: 10. Germline CDR1 is SGHRS and CDR2 is YFSETQ. The CDR3 has 16 amino acids. The CDR3 sequence: CASSLGPSGRRGEQYF. CDR3 DNA sequence: TGCGCCAGCAGCTTGGGACCTAGCGGGAGACGTGGGGAGCAGTACTTC.

CDR3 nucleotide sequence: TGTGCCAGCAGTTTTGCAGGTGGTGTTGGACTGTTTTTT. It codes for CASSFAGGVGLFF. The rearrangement joins TRBV27 to TRBJ1-4; D unresolved. The CDR3 has 13 residues. V lost 3 bases, J lost 13 bases, and 15 bases lay in between. Germline CDR1 MNHEY, CDR2 SMNVEV (reference sequence).

J is TRBJ2-1 and V is TRBV2; 14 bases fit TRBD2. The CDR3 has 15 residues. V shed 1 base and J 7 bases; nucleotides not matched to a gene: 0. Germline CDR1 SNHLY, CDR2 FYNNEI. CDR3 residues: CASSEGLAGGNEQFF. The CDR3 nucleotides are TGTGCCAGCAGTGAAGGACTAGCGGGAGGGAATGAGCAGTTCTTC.

The chain recombines TRBV28 with TRBJ2-3; 12 bases fit TRBD2. In germline, CDR1 is MDHEN, CDR2 SYDVKM. The CDR3 runs 16 residues. The trim removed 5 bases at V and 2 bases at J, leaving 5 bases unmatched. The CDR3 sequence: CASSAGLAGYTDTQYF. CDR3 in DNA: TGTGCCAGCAGTGCGGGACTAGCGGGTTACACAGATACGCAGTATTTT.